The T cell receptor beta chain under discussion was sequenced for a study of cytomegalovirus exposure and HLA in healthy donors. As to this clone: Its specificity is unknown.

60 Vbeta and 13 Jbeta primers were used in PCR. Some clones are missing from TCRdb's copy, which holds only in-frame ones; the method was immunoSEQ multiplex PCR. Counted here are a few hundred thousand clones, roughly 91% occurring once; the ten biggest clones make up 0.95% to 1.1%. Overall study findings and caveats: A later analysis showed that HLA-associated TCR beta chains had undergone more clonal expansion than equally common others. Later on, an analysis tied approximately 17,000 TCR beta sequences to HLA alleles at 0.05 false discovery rate. There was a cluster of highly shared sequence variants that was likely a sequencing artifact.

The germline V gene encodes CDR1 SGHAT and CDR2 FQNNGV. Trimming took 0 bases from V and 8 from J, leaving 16 bases between them. The CDR3 loop spans 15 amino acids. Sequenced material: PBMCs. The chain carries TRBV11-2 and TRBJ1-2, with D perhaps TRBD1 (5 bases). The source of this sequence is a young woman in good health and CMV-seronegative. CDR3 sequence reads: CASSLEGAGSEGYTF. DNA for the CDR3: TGTGCCAGCAGCTTAGAGGGCGCAGGGTCAGAAGGCTACACCTTC.